This record looks at one TCR beta chain sequence and its context. The data originate from a study of identical twins. TCRdb independently ran MiXCR on the 5' RACE reads; one entry per CDR3 protein. The sample consists of 450,000 to 600,000 distinct CDR3 sequences, approximately 20% of them appearing once. Germline CDR1 reads SGHDT; CDR2 reads YYEEEE. This CDR3 comprises 16 residues. V lost 4 bases and J lost 1; bases outside the gene matches: 9. The same sample was also used in a study of yellow fever vaccine responses in identical twins.

This clonotype originated in a woman under 30 in good health. The specimen was CD4+ T cells sorted from blood. V is TRBV5-6 and J is TRBJ2-5, with 8 bases that match TRBD1. The CDR3 sequence: CASSGRTGTGQETQYF. CDR3 bases: TGTGCCAGCAGCGGAAGGACCGGGACAGGCCAAGAGACCCAGTACTTC.